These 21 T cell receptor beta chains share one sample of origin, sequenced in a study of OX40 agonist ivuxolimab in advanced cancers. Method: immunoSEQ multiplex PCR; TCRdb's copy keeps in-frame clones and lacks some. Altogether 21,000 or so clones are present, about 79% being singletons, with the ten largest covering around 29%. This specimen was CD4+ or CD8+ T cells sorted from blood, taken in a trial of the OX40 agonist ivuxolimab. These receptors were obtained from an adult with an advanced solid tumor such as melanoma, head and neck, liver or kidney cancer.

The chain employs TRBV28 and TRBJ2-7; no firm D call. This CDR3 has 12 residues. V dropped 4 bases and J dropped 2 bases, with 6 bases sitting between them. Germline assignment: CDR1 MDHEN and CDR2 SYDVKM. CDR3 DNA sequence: TGTGCCAGCAGTTCCACGCCCTACGAGCAGTACTTC. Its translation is CASSSTPYEQYF.

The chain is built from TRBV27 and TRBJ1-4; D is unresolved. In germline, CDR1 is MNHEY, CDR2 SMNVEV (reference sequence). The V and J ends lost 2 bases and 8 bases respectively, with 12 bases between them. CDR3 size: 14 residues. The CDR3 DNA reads TGTGCCAGCAGTTTAGGGCCGGTAGTCGAAAAACTGTTTTTT. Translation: CASSLGPVVEKLFF.

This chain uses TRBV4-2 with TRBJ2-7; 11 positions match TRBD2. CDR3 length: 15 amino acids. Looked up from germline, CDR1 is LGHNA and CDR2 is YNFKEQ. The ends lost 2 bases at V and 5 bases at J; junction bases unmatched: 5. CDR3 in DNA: TGTGCCAGCAGCCAACTTAGCGGGAGGGCCCACGAGCAGTACTTC. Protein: CASSQLSGRAHEQYF.

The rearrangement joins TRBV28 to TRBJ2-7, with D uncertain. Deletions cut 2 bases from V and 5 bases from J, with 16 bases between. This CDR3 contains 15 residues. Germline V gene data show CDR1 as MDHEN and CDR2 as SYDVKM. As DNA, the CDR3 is TGTGCCAGCAGTTTAAGTTCAGCTGGCTGGAACGAGCAGTACTTC. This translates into CASSLSSAGWNEQYF.

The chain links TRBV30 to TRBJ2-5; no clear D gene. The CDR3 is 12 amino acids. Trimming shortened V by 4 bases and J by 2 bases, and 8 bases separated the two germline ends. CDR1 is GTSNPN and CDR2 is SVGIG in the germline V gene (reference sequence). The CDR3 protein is CAWNRVQETQYF. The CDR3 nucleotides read TGTGCCTGGAATCGGGTGCAAGAGACCCAGTACTTC.

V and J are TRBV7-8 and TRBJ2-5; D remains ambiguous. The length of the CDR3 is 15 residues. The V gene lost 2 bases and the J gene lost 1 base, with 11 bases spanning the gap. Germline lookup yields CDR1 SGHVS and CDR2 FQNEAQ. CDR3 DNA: TGTGCCAGCAGCTTAAAGGGTAGAGTCCAAGAGACCCAGTACTTC. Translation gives CASSLKGRVQETQYF.

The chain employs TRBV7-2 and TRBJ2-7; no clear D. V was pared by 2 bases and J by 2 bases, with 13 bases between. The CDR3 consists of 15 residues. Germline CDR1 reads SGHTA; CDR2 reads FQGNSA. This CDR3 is CASSLNPGGAYEQYF. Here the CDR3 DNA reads TGTGCCAGCAGCTTAAACCCCGGTGGGGCCTACGAGCAGTACTTC.

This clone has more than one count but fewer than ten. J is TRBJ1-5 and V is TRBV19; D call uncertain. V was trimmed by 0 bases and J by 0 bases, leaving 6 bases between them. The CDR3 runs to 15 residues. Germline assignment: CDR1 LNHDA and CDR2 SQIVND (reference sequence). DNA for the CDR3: TGTGCCAGTAGTATAGATCCGTATAGCAATCAGCCCCAGCATTTT. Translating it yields CASSIDPYSNQPQHF. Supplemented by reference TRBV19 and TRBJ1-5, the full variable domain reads DGGITQSPKYLFRKEGQNVTLSCEQNLNHDAMYWYRQDPGQGLRLIYYSQIVNDFQKGDIAEGYSVSREKKESFPLTVTSAQKNPTAFYLCASSIDPYSNQPQHFGDGTRLSIL.

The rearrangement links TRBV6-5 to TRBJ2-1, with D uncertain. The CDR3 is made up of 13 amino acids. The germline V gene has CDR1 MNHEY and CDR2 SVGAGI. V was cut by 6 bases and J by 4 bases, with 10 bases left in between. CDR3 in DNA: TGTGCCAGCAGCCGTGGCAGTTACAATGAGCAGTTCTTC. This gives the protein CASSRGSYNEQFF.

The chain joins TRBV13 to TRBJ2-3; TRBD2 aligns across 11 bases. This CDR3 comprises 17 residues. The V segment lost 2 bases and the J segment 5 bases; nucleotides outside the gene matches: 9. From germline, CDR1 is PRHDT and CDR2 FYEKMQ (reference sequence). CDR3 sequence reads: CASSLLTSGRGVDTQYF. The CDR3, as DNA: TGTGCCAGCAGCTTACTAACTAGCGGGAGAGGGGTAGATACGCAGTATTTT.

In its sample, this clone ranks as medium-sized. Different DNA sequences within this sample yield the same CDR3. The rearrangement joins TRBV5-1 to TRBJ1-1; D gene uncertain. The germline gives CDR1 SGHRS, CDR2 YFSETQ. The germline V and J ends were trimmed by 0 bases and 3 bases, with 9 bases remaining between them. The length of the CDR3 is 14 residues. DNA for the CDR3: TGCGCCAGCAGCTTGGCAGGAGGGTACACTGAAGCTTTCTTT. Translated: CASSLAGGYTEAFF. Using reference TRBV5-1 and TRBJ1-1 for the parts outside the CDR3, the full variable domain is KAGVTQTPRYLIKTRGQQVTLSCSPISGHRSVSWYQQTPGQGLQFLFEYFSETQRNKGNFPGRFSGRQFSNSRSEMNVSTLELGDSALYLCASSLAGGYTEAFFGQGTRLTVV.

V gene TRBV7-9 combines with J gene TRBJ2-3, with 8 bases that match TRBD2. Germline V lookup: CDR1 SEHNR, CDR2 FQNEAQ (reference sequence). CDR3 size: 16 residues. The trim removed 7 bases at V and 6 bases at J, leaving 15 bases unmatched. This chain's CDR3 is CASNHRTGGPGDTQYF. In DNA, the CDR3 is TGTGCCAGCAACCACAGGACGGGAGGGCCGGGGGATACGCAGTATTTT.

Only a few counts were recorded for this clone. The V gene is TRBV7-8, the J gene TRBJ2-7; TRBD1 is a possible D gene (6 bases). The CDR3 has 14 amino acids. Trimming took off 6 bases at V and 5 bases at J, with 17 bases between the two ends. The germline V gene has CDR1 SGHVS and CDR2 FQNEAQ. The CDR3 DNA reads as TGTGCCAGCAGGTTCCAGGGGTCGCGCGACGAGCAGTACTTC. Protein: CASRFQGSRDEQYF.

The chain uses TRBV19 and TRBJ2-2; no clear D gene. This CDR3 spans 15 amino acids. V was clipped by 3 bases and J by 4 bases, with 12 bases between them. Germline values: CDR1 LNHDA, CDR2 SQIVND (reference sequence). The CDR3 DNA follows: TGTGCCAGTAGTATCGAGGTCTCGGGCACCGGGGAGCTGTTTTTT. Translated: CASSIEVSGTGELFF.

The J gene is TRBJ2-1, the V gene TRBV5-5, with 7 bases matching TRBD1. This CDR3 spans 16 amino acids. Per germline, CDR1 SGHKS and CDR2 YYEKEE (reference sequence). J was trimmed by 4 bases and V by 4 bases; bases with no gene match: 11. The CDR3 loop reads CASSQGQFLNYNEQFF. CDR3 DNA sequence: TGTGCCAGCAGCCAGGGACAGTTCTTAAATTACAATGAGCAGTTCTTC.

This CDR3 is CASSQGGGGQETQYF. In DNA form, the CDR3 reads TGCGCCAGCAGCCAAGGTGGGGGGGGCCAAGAGACCCAGTACTTC. The chain has TRBV4-1 and TRBJ2-5; 7 nucleotides line up with TRBD2. The CDR3 has 15 amino acids. The germline V gene has CDR1 MGHRA and CDR2 YSYEKL. Unmatched junction bases numbered 3, after V lost 1 base and J lost 1 base.

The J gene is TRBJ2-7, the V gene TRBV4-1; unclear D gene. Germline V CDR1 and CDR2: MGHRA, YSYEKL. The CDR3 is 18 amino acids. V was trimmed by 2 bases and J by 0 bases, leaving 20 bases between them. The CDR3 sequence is CASSQPPRSDGFSYEQYF. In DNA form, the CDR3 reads TGCGCCAGCAGCCAACCCCCTCGGTCGGACGGCTTCTCCTACGAGCAGTACTTC.

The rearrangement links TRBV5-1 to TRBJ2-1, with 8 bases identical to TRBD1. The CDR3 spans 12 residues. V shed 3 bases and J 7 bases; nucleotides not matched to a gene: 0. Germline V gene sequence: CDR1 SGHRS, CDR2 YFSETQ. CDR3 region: CASSYRGNEQFF. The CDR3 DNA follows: TGCGCCAGCAGCTACAGGGGGAATGAGCAGTTCTTC.

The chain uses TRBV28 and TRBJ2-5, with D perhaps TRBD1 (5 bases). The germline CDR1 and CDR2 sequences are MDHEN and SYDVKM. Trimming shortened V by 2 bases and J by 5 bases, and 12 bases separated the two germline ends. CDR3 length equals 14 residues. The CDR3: CASSLVSWGETQYF. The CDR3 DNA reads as TGTGCCAGCAGTTTAGTCTCCTGGGGCGAGACCCAGTACTTC.

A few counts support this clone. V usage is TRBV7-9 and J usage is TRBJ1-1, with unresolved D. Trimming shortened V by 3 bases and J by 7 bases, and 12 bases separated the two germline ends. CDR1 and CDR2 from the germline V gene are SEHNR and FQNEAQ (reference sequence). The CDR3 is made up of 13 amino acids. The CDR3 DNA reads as TGTGCCAGCAGCTTGGGTACCCTATATGAAGCTTTCTTT. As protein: CASSLGTLYEAFF.

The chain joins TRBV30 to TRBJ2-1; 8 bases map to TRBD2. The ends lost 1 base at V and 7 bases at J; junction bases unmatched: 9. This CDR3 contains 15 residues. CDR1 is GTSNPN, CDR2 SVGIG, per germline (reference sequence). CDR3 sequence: CAWSGSGGPGNEQFF. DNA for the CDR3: TGTGCCTGGAGTGGGTCGGGAGGGCCAGGGAATGAGCAGTTCTTC. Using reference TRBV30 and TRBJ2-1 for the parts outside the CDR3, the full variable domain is SQTIHQWPATLVQPVGSPLSLECTVEGTSNPNLYWYRQAAGRGLQLLFYSVGIGQISSEVPQNLSASRPQDRQFILSSKKLLLSDSGFYLCAWSGSGGPGNEQFFGPGTRLTVL.